This is a list of T cell receptor beta chains from one sample in a study of Ad26.COV2.S vaccination and SARS-CoV-2 variants. The assay was immunoSEQ multiplex PCR, and TCRdb's table has in-frame clones only and misses some. This repertoire shows about 330,000 clones, about nine tenths found once; its top ten account for around 5.5%. Here the sequenced sample was peripheral blood, taken in a trial of Ad26.COV2.S vaccine versus placebo. These receptors came from a person aged 18 to 65 who received the Ad26.COV2.S COVID-19 vaccine or a placebo. CDR3s include the opening cysteine and the closing phenylalanine or tryptophan. Fields, in order: V gene, J gene, clone size, D gene, CDR3 DNA, CDR3 protein. D genes are given only for firm matches. The size of a clone is reported for some rows only, either as once, few or many, or as a class for expanded clones.

>TRBV6-2/TRBV6-3|TRBJ2-3|-|-
TGTGCCAGCAGTTCCCGACTCTCGCGGGATACGCAGTATTTT
CASSSRLSRDTQYF
>TRBV7-2|TRBJ2-1|once|-
TGTGCCAGCAGCTCAACCACGTTAGTTGAGCAGTTCTTC
CASSSTTLVEQFF
>TRBV5-1|TRBJ2-1|-|TRBD1
TGCGCCAGCAGCTTGGACAGGGGTTACAATGAGCAGTTCTTC
CASSLDRGYNEQFF
>TRBV9|TRBJ2-1|-|TRBD2
TGTGCCAGCAGCTCCACTAGCGCACTCTACAATGAGCAGTTCTTC
CASSSTSALYNEQFF
>TRBV6-6|TRBJ1-5|-|TRBD1
TGTGCCAGCAGTCAAAGGGACAGAGCAAATCAGCCCCAGCATTTT
CASSQRDRANQPQHF
>TRBV27|TRBJ1-4|-|-
TGTGCCAGCAGTACGAAAAGATGGGACGGCGATGAAAAACTGTTTTTT
CASSTKRWDGDEKLFF
>TRBV28|TRBJ2-7|-|-
TGTGCCAGCAGTTCCTATGGCTCCTACGAGCAGTACTTC
CASSSYGSYEQYF
>TRBV28|TRBJ2-1|-|-
TGTGCCAGCAGTCAAGGGGGGTCTCGCAATGAGCAGTTCTTC
CASSQGGSRNEQFF
>TRBV10-3|TRBJ2-3|-|-
TGTGCCATCAGTGAAAAGGAGGGCACTAGCACAGATACGCAGTATTTT
CAISEKEGTSTDTQYF
>TRBV27|TRBJ1-5|-|TRBD1
TGTGCCAGCAGTTACGGACAGGGTGGACCCCAGCATTTT
CASSYGQGGPQHF
>TRBV6-2/TRBV6-3|TRBJ1-1|-|-
TGTGCCAGCAGTTATATCACTAACACTGAAGCTTTCTTT
CASSYITNTEAFF
>TRBV5-6|TRBJ2-7|-|TRBD2
TGTGCCAGCAGCTCTCCGGGACTAGCGGACTACGAGCAGTACTTC
CASSSPGLADYEQYF
>TRBV7-9|TRBJ1-4|-|-
TGTGCCAGCAGCTTAGAGCGATCTCATTTTCGGACTGAAAAACTGTTTTTT
CASSLERSHFRTEKLFF
>TRBV2|TRBJ1-6|-|-
TGTGCCAGCAGTGAGAGTAGGGGGGGGGCGCGGTTCATATCCCCCCTCCACTTT
CASSESRGGARFISPLHF
>TRBV2|TRBJ2-5|-|-
TGTGCCAGCGCCTCAGCAGGCGCTGTGGAGACCCAGTACTTC
CASASAGAVETQYF
>TRBV19|TRBJ1-2|-|-
TGTGCCAGTAGTACCGAACTAGGGGACCTTACTAACTATGGCTACACCTTC
CASSTELGDLTNYGYTF
>TRBV6-5|TRBJ1-2|-|-
TGTGCCAGCAGTTCAGGGTCCTATGGCTACACCTTC
CASSSGSYGYTF
>TRBV15|TRBJ2-1|-|-
TGTGCCACCAGCAGAGATCGGGGTGAGCAGTTCTTC
CATSRDRGEQFF
>TRBV4-1|TRBJ1-2|-|-
TGCGCCAGCAGCCAAAGGGACTTACTCCCGAGGGGCTACACCTTC
CASSQRDLLPRGYTF
>TRBV6-5|TRBJ1-1|-|-
TGTGCCAGCAGTTCCGAGGGTATTGAAGCTTTCTTT
CASSSEGIEAFF
>TRBV5-6|TRBJ1-3|-|TRBD1
TGTGCCAGCAGCACGGTAGGACAGGGAGGATCTGGAAACACCATATATTTT
CASSTVGQGGSGNTIYF
>TRBV18|TRBJ1-1|-|-
TGTGCCAGCTCACCTGGGGGGTTAGAAACTTTCTTT
CASSPGGLETFF
>TRBV5-6|TRBJ1-2|-|TRBD1
TGTGCCAGCAGCTTGGGACAGGGGAGCTATGGCTACACCTTC
CASSLGQGSYGYTF
>TRBV12-3/TRBV12-4|TRBJ1-4|few|TRBD1
TGTGCCAGCATACAGGGGGCGAGTGAAAAACTGTTTTTT
CASIQGASEKLFF
>TRBV4-1|TRBJ1-1|-|-
TGCGCCAGCAGCCAAGAAGAGGAGAGGAGGAAGGGTGCTTTCTTT
CASSQEEERRKGAFF
>TRBV27|TRBJ2-1|-|TRBD2
TGTGCCAGCAGTCCACGGACTAGCGGTTACAATGAGCAGTTCTTC
CASSPRTSGYNEQFF
>TRBV18|TRBJ1-2|-|-
TGTGCCAGCTCACGCCGGGGGGCGGGAAATGACTATGGCTACACCTTC
CASSRRGAGNDYGYTF
>TRBV5-1|TRBJ1-6|-|-
TGCGCCAGCAAAGAGGGTGGCGATGGCAATTCACCCCTCCACTTT
CASKEGGDGNSPLHF
>TRBV5-1|TRBJ2-3|-|TRBD2
TGCGCCAGCAGTCGCGTAGCGGGGAGGAGCACAGATACGCAGTATTTT
CASSRVAGRSTDTQYF
>TRBV11-2|TRBJ1-4|once|-
TGTGCCAGCAGCCGTAGGGCAGGGAATGAAAAACTGTTTTTT
CASSRRAGNEKLFF